One and the same sample provided the 19 T cell receptor beta chains below, sequenced in a study of neoadjuvant anti-PD-1 for oral cavity cancer. Libraries were prepared by immunoSEQ multiplex PCR; TCRdb keeps only in-frame clonotypes and omits some of them. The sample yields 60,000 to 80,000 clones, 70% to 85% seen once. Sequences were derived from PBMCs, sampled before nivolumab (anti-PD-1) treatment. These receptor sequences come from a person between 35 and 79 years old with oral cavity squamous cell carcinoma.

V usage is TRBV27 and J usage is TRBJ1-4; TRBD1 might be the D (6 bases). CDR3 length: 14 residues. The V end was cut by 5 bases, the J end by 7 bases, with 14 bases between. The V gene's germline CDR1 is MNHEY and CDR2 SMNVEV (reference sequence). CDR3 sequence: CASSQGIRGEKLFF. In DNA, the CDR3 is TGTGCCAGCAGTCAGGGGATACGGGGTGAAAAACTGTTTTTT.

This clone was observed at least ten times. CDR3 residues: CASSSGLAGGGNEQFF. In nucleotides, the CDR3 is TGTGCCAGCAGCTCGGGACTAGCGGGAGGCGGCAATGAGCAGTTCTTC. The chain combines TRBV11-3 with TRBJ2-1, with TRBD2 identical over 15 bases. Trimming took 4 bases from V and 6 from J; bases not matched to a gene: 4. Germline lookup yields CDR1 SGHNT and CDR2 YENEEA. CDR3 size: 16 residues.

This clone was seen more than once but under ten times. V gene TRBV2 combines with J gene TRBJ1-5; 7 bases fit TRBD1. Germline CDR1 is SNHLY and CDR2 is FYNNEI. CDR3 size: 13 residues. V lost 11 bases, J lost 6 bases, and 10 bases stayed unmatched. The CDR3 nucleotides are TGTGCCGGAGCAGGGGGAATGTTTCAGCCCCAGCATTTT. Translated: CAGAGGMFQPQHF. The full variable domain, its missing parts supplied by reference TRBV2 and TRBJ1-5, is EPEVTQTPSHQVTQMGQEVILRCVPISNHLYFYWYRQILGQKVEFLVSFYNNEISEKSEIFDDQFSVERPDGSNFTLKIRSTKLEDSAMYFCAGAGGMFQPQHFGDGTRLSIL.

The CDR3 sequence is CASASLAGRSYEQYF. The CDR3 nucleotides read TGCGCCAGCGCGTCACTGGCGGGGCGCTCCTACGAGCAGTACTTC. V usage is TRBV5-1 and J usage is TRBJ2-7, with D maybe TRBD2 (6 bases). Trimming removed 7 bases from V and 0 bases from J, with 17 bases in between. The CDR3 is 15 residues long. Germline-derived CDR1 and CDR2 are SGHRS and YFSETQ.

The V gene is TRBV5-1, the J gene TRBJ2-1; possibly TRBD1 for D (6 bases). The CDR3 has 16 amino acids. V was clipped by 4 bases and J by 0 bases, with 14 bases between them. CDR1 and CDR2 (germline): SGHRS, YFSETQ. The CDR3 nucleotides are TGCGCCAGCAGCGGGGGCGGCGGGTACTCCTACAATGAGCAGTTCTTC. Translating it yields CASSGGGGYSYNEQFF.

The CDR3 coding sequence is TGTGCCAGCAGCTTACAGGGGGCAAACACTGAAGCTTTCTTT. Translating it yields CASSLQGANTEAFF. The chain carries TRBV7-2 and TRBJ1-1; 8 bases map to TRBD1. This CDR3 region has 14 residues. CDR1 is SGHTA and CDR2 is FQGNSA in the germline V gene. Trimming took 2 bases from V and 2 from J; bases not matched to a gene: 1.

The chain carries TRBV28 and TRBJ1-1, with D uncertain. CDR1 is MDHEN and CDR2 is SYDVKM in the germline V gene. With 4 bases removed from V and 1 base from J, the gap between germline ends came to 10 bases. The CDR3 runs 14 residues. The CDR3 DNA reads as TGTGCCAGCAGTTCTGGTGTTCCGAACACTGAAGCTTTCTTT. Amino acid sequence: CASSSGVPNTEAFF.

The chain joins TRBV2 to TRBJ1-5, with D perhaps matching TRBD1 (5 bases). The germline V and J ends were trimmed by 7 bases and 5 bases, with 9 bases remaining between them. Germline values: CDR1 SNHLY, CDR2 FYNNEI. The CDR3 length is 12 residues. The CDR3, as DNA: TGTGCCAGCAACAGGAGGGATCAGCCCCAGCATTTT. Protein sequence: CASNRRDQPQHF.

This chain uses TRBV7-8 with TRBJ1-2, with D unclear. This CDR3 contains 15 residues. Trimming removed 5 bases at V and 6 bases at J, with 19 bases between. Germline CDR1 is SGHVS and CDR2 is FQNEAQ. This CDR3 reads CASSPLEGRIDGYTF. DNA for the CDR3: TGTGCCAGCAGCCCCCTCGAGGGTAGGATCGATGGCTACACCTTC.

The chain combines TRBV5-6 with TRBJ1-2; 7 positions agree with TRBD1. In germline, CDR1 is SGHDT, CDR2 YYEEEE. The CDR3 is made up of 15 amino acids. With 4 bases clipped from V and 2 bases from J, the junction kept 8 bases outside the gene matches. The DNA of the CDR3 is TGTGCCAGCAGCCCAACGGACAGGCCCAACTATGGCTACACCTTC. As protein: CASSPTDRPNYGYTF.

The chain recombines TRBV7-9 with TRBJ2-1; D might be TRBD1 (6 bases). V gave up 1 base and J gave up 6 bases, with 16 bases separating them. This CDR3 has 16 residues. The germline CDR1 and CDR2 sequences are SEHNR and FQNEAQ (reference sequence). The CDR3 reads CASSLVKQGVGNEQFF. CDR3 DNA sequence: TGTGCCAGCAGCTTAGTAAAACAGGGCGTGGGCAATGAGCAGTTCTTC. Based on the CDR3 plus reference TRBV7-9 and TRBJ2-1, the full variable domain is DTGVSQNPRHKITKRGQNVTFRCDPISEHNRLYWYRQTLGQGPEFLTYFQNEAQLEKSRLLSDRFSAERPKGSFSTLEIQRTEQGDSAMYLCASSLVKQGVGNEQFFGPGTRLTVL.

The J gene is TRBJ1-1, the V gene TRBV9; the D is unclear. Trimming pared 0 bases from V and 1 base from J, leaving 16 bases between. Germline V gives CDR1 SGDLS, CDR2 YYNGEE. The CDR3 has 17 amino acids. For the CDR3, the DNA is TGTGCCAGCAGCGTAGGCGAGCCAGTTCGAAGGAACACTGAAGCTTTCTTT. Amino acid sequence: CASSVGEPVRRNTEAFF.

The rearrangement joins TRBV15 to TRBJ2-1; 8 nucleotides align to TRBD2. V was pared by 1 base and J by 7 bases, with 12 bases of the junction left unmatched. Germline V lookup: CDR1 LNHNV, CDR2 YYDKDF (reference sequence). The CDR3 is 17 amino acids. The CDR3 bases are TGTGCCACCAGCAGAGGGGTCCTTGCCAGCGGGGGAAATGAGCAGTTCTTC. Its translation: CATSRGVLASGGNEQFF.

The chain is built from TRBV5-1 and TRBJ1-4; the match to TRBD1 covers 7 bases. The V gene's germline CDR1 is SGHRS and CDR2 YFSETQ. J gave up 7 bases and V 4 bases, and 13 bases lay outside the gene matches. The CDR3 length is 16 residues. The CDR3 nucleotides read TGCGCCAGCAGCCTGTCTGAAGGGACAGCGATTGAAAAACTGTTTTTT. Encoded protein: CASSLSEGTAIEKLFF.

The V and J genes are TRBV7-9 and TRBJ2-3; D not resolved. V gave up 5 bases and J gave up 0 bases, with 12 bases separating them. This CDR3 has 15 amino acids. The germline gives CDR1 SEHNR, CDR2 FQNEAQ (reference sequence). CDR3 sequence: CASSAPVGSTDTQYF. The DNA of the CDR3 is TGTGCCAGCAGCGCCCCGGTGGGGAGCACAGATACGCAGTATTTT. Full variable domain (rest looked up from reference TRBV7-9 and TRBJ2-3): DTGVSQNPRHKITKRGQNVTFRCDPISEHNRLYWYRQTLGQGPEFLTYFQNEAQLEKSRLLSDRFSAERPKGSFSTLEIQRTEQGDSAMYLCASSAPVGSTDTQYFGPGTRLTVL.

This clone was counted once. The chain has TRBV28 and TRBJ2-3; TRBD2 matches at 13 bases. The CDR3 loop spans 13 amino acids. Losses at the gene ends were 6 bases for V and 7 bases for J; bases not matched to a gene: 1. Germline loops: CDR1 MDHEN, CDR2 SYDVKM. The CDR3 DNA sequence: TGTGCCAGCAGGGGACTAGCGGGAAATACGCAGTATTTT. Its translation is CASRGLAGNTQYF.

The chain is built from TRBV25-1 and TRBJ1-1; D is perhaps TRBD1 (5 bases). CDR1 is MGHDK, CDR2 SYGVNS, per germline. Trimming cost V 7 bases and J 1 base, with 13 bases left between them. The CDR3 runs 14 residues. CDR3 coding DNA: TGTGCCAGCAAAAGAACGGGGCAGAACACTGAAGCTTTCTTT. It codes for CASKRTGQNTEAFF.

The chain links TRBV5-1 to TRBJ1-1, with no clear D. Germline loops: CDR1 SGHRS, CDR2 YFSETQ. This CDR3 has 15 amino acids. V was trimmed by 1 base and J by 0 bases, leaving 10 bases between them. The CDR3 DNA follows: TGCGCCAGCAGCTTGAGAAGTGGGATGAACACTGAAGCTTTCTTT. This sequence encodes CASSLRSGMNTEAFF. Complete variable domain (other parts from reference TRBV5-1 and TRBJ1-1): KAGVTQTPRYLIKTRGQQVTLSCSPISGHRSVSWYQQTPGQGLQFLFEYFSETQRNKGNFPGRFSGRQFSNSRSEMNVSTLELGDSALYLCASSLRSGMNTEAFFGQGTRLTVV.

This rearrangement joins TRBV27 to TRBJ1-2, with 8 positions matching TRBD1. This CDR3 is 15 amino acids long. The germline V gene encodes CDR1 MNHEY and CDR2 SMNVEV (reference sequence). After removal of 6 bases from V and 6 bases from J, the junction contained 12 bases not matched to a gene. DNA of the CDR3: TGTGCCAGCAGGGTCTGGACAGGGTCAGGTGATGGCTACACCTTC. It codes for CASRVWTGSGDGYTF.